This TCR beta chain originates from a study of blood T cell repertoires in COVID-19. Study in general: Samples taken during acute and convalescent COVID-19 were collected in the United States, Italy and Spain.

Data came from immunoSEQ multiplex PCR; TCRdb stores just in-frame clones and leaves some out. The table includes 250,000 or so clones, around 88% detected once. The CDR3 has 13 residues. With 3 bases removed from V and 4 bases from J, the gap between germline ends came to 9 bases. Germline V gives CDR1 SGHNT, CDR2 YENEEA. V and J are TRBV11-3 and TRBJ2-5, with no clear D. The source of this sequence is an elderly man with acute or convalescent COVID-19. Sequencing was done on a sample of peripheral blood. CDR3 bases: TGTGCCAGCAGCTTTAACGTGAGAGAGACCCAGTACTTC. This translates into CASSFNVRETQYF.